This T cell receptor (beta chain) was captured by sequencing in a study of regulatory T cells in long-lasting Graves disease. Overall study context: More than 5 years of antithyroid drugs with positive TSH receptor antibodies defined persistent Graves' disease.

Noted time point: persistent/refractory GD, antithyroid drugs over 5 years with positive TRAb. PBMC RNA was the source of the TCR library. It was by American Thyroid Association guidelines that Graves' disease was diagnosed. Researchers made TCR beta libraries by using iRepertoire HTBI primers and running Arm-PCR on CDR3 regions. TCRdb redid the calling of the multiplex PCR reads with MiXCR, one entry per CDR3 protein. The sample has around 340,000 distinct CDR3 sequences, 20% seen once; the top ten hold roughly 29%. The germline CDR1 and CDR2 sequences are KGHSY and FQNENV. CDR3 length: 14 amino acids. Trimming removed 3 bases from V and 4 bases from J, with 12 bases in between. Overall study findings and caveats: Persistent disease was associated with favored TRBV28 usage and with favored use of TRBJ1-2 and TRBJ2-5. Whereas about a thousand public clonotypes were shared by new patients, persistent patients shared more, at some 2,500.

This clonotype was found many times. Its specificity is not known. The chain is built from TRBV16 and TRBJ2-5, with unresolved D. The source material was peripheral blood mononuclear cells (PBMCs), sampled when the disease was refractory, from a patient treated with antithyroid drugs. The sequence derives from a female donor with Graves disease. The DNA for the CDR3 is TGTGCCAGCAGCCATGGCTACGTGGGAGAGACCCAGTACTTC. Its translation is CASSHGYVGETQYF.